The entry below describes one TCR beta chain. Its antigen is not yet known. Base-call qualities are not available, and no considerably larger clone is one nucleotide away. From the cysteine up to the phenylalanine, the CDR3 has a length of 16 residues. The DNA shown is the 48-base CDR3, in frame from base 1. The CDR1 and CDR2 encoded by the germline V gene are MNHNS and SASEGT. The V end gives up 7 bases and the J end 4 bases, leaving 15 bases in the junction not matched to a gene. This sample was included in a study of vaccination and CD4 T cells after COVID-19 (dated by TCRdb to 2021 to 2024). In the study overall: Every convalescent patient had a positive nasal swab PCR test for SARS-CoV-2, with mild disease in nine patients and severe disease in one. Post-COVID blood samples were collected from convalescent patients a median of roughly 100 days after diagnosis, with a range of roughly 30 to 161 days. Post-vaccine blood samples were obtained a median of approximately 74 days after the second vaccine dose, with a range of about 14 to 241 days. In 10 COVID-19 convalescent patients and a few infection-naive healthy vaccine recipients, the spike-specific CD4+ TCR repertoire before mRNA vaccination was compared with the repertoire after mRNA vaccination. For stimulating the cultures, overlapping spike peptide pools were used, derived from SARS-CoV-2 as well as from the common cold coronaviruses HCoV-NL63, HCoV-OC43 and HCoV-229E. In control cultures, a CEFX viral epitope pool was used as positive control, an HIV-1 Nef peptide pool was used as negative control, or no peptide was added. Each participant got two doses of either the Pfizer-BioNTech BNT162b2 vaccine (n=8) or the Moderna mRNA-1273 vaccine (n=2). The convalescent cohort included six males and four females, with two Hispanic individuals, seven Caucasians, two Asians and one multiracial person. Broader findings and caveats from the paper: Of the vaccine-specific clones found in convalescent patients, nearly all (304 of 307) were mono-reactive for SARS-CoV-2 spike instead of being cross-reactive with common cold coronaviruses. Only a relatively small number of convalescent patients were included in the study, and early timepoints following natural infection were not analyzed. In convalescent patients, a median roughly 87% of post-vaccine SARS-CoV-2-reactive clones were detected only after vaccination, and vaccine-specific priming was suggested by this finding. The median count of SARS-CoV-2-reactive clonotypes went up from around 20 after infection to roughly 38 after vaccination, although the change was not significant.

Read against the paper, the sample's treatment or condition label means: approximately nine-day PBMC culture with coronavirus spike peptide pools or control peptides (ViraFEST assay). The ViraFEST assay, used in the study, expanded antigen-specific T cells with peptide pools and then identified the expanded clonotypes through TCR sequencing. The positive SARS-CoV-2 PCR tests of the convalescent patients were dated from March to December 2020, before the Alpha, Beta and Delta variants emerged in the United States. Each well held 2.2 million or so PBMCs cultured with 10 ug/ml peptide pools in IMDM containing roughly 5% human AB serum and roughly 9.3 IU/ml IL-2. Half of the culture medium was replaced with fresh IL-2-containing medium on days 3 and 7. CD4+ T cells were isolated after about 10 days of culture through negative selection using the EasySep CD4+ T cell isolation kit. Ficoll-Paque Plus gradient centrifugation was used to isolate PBMCs from whole blood, and the isolated PBMCs were then either used fresh or cryopreserved at -140C. Triplicate wells were generally used for each culture condition.

Receptors were amplified or captured by PCR. At the Johns Hopkins FTIC core, DNA from the cultured CD4+ T cells underwent TCR sequencing with the Oncomine TCR Beta short-read assay. The QIAamp micro DNA kit was used to extract genomic DNA from the cultured CD4+ T cells. The Oncomine TCR Beta libraries from cultured CD4+ T cells were pooled using unique dual indexes and then sequenced on an Illumina iSeq 100. Per the authors' processing: Non-productive sequences were filtered out, and CDR3s that did not start with C, did not end with F or W, or were shorter than 7 amino acids were discarded. Antigen-specific clonotypes were identified using the MANAFEST web application through comparison of peptide-stimulated wells with reference and other culture wells. An FDR below 0.05, an odds ratio above 5, and a productive frequency above 0.1% in at least two of three replicate wells were required for clones to be considered positive. Clonotypes that were significantly expanded in both SARS-CoV-2 spike wells and at least one common cold coronavirus spike condition were defined as cross-reactive. Similarity between CDR3 sequences was evaluated in R version 3.6.1 using Levenshtein distances (stringdist) and unrooted phylogenetic trees (ape). Starting from the raw public reads, TCRdb applied fastp trimming at Q25, assembled clones with MiXCR and retained in-frame beta chains. Each entry merges the rows of one CDR3 protein and shows their most common DNA and genes. TCRdb assigned the V and J calls; the authors' analysis was not used. In this sample the table shows about 9,600 distinct CDR3 sequences, 26% of which occur a single time. The ten biggest clones cover about 13% of the sample.

The chain joins TRBV6-1 to TRBJ1-1, with 7 middle bases fitting TRBD1. The sequence was collected from a human donor who had recovered from COVID-19. The material sequenced was CD4+ T cells from blood, cultured in vitro, taken after SARS-CoV-2 vaccination. The sequenced DNA: TGTGCCAGCAACCTGGTTCCGGGACAGCAGAGCACTGAAGCTTTCTTT. Its coded protein is CASNLVPGQQSTEAFF.